The 3 T cell receptor beta chains below were found in one sample sequenced in a study of cytomegalovirus exposure and HLA in healthy donors. PCR amplification relied on 60 Vbeta primers (plus 13 Jbeta primers). Some clones are missing from TCRdb's copy, which holds only in-frame ones; the method was immunoSEQ multiplex PCR. Of approximately 130,000 clones in the sample, 70% to 80% are singletons; the top ten hold about 3.4%. Input material: PBMCs. These receptors were collected from a man aged 25 to 40 in good health and CMV-seronegative.

This chain uses TRBV5-1 with TRBJ2-6, with 8 bases lining up with TRBD1. The CDR3 runs 16 residues. The V segment lost 4 bases and the J segment 4 bases; nucleotides outside the gene matches: 7. Germline CDR1 reads SGHRS; CDR2 reads YFSETQ. Here the CDR3 DNA reads TGCGCCAGCAGCAGTCAGGGGGCGGGCGGGGCCAACGTCCTGACTTTC. This translates into CASSSQGAGGANVLTF.

The rearrangement links TRBV25-1 to TRBJ2-6; tentatively, D is TRBD2 (6 bases). The CDR3 spans 16 residues. Germline CDR1 MGHDK, CDR2 SYGVNS. Trimming pared 7 bases from V and 2 bases from J, leaving 15 bases between. The CDR3 DNA follows: TGTGCCAGCATGCCTGCGGCGGGGACTGGGGCCAACGTCCTGACTTTC. As protein: CASMPAAGTGANVLTF.

The chain has TRBV6-6 and TRBJ1-2, with a tentative D call TRBD1 (6 bases). Deletions cut 2 bases from V and 2 bases from J, with 9 bases between. CDR1 and CDR2 (germline): MNHNY, SVGAGI (reference sequence). The CDR3 sequence is 14 residues long. The CDR3 spells CASSYVGQNYGYTF. CDR3 DNA: TGTGCCAGCAGTTACGTGGGACAAAACTATGGCTACACCTTC.